What follows are 13 T cell receptor beta chains derived from one specimen sequenced in a study of CD8+ T cells in alopecia areata. Sample treatment: oral pan-JAK inhibitor, 5-10 mg twice daily. RNA was extracted and reverse transcribed into cDNA as the sequencing template. This table comes from immunoSEQ multiplex PCR, and its TCRdb copy is limited to in-frame clones, with some not included. The table has 110,000 or so clones, approximately 51% seen once. The input for sequencing was CD4+ T cells sorted from blood, taken at week 24, from a patient treated with tofacitinib. The receptors shown here come from a human donor with alopecia areata.

The chain recombines TRBV20-1 with TRBJ2-3, with 8 bases matching TRBD2. Germline CDR1 is DFQATT and CDR2 is SNEGSKA (reference sequence). The length of the CDR3 is 11 residues. The ends lost 5 bases at V and 8 bases at J; junction bases unmatched: 3. The CDR3 DNA reads as TGCAGTGCTGCCGGGGGGGTTACGCAGTATTTT. This gives the protein CSAAGGVTQYF.

There are a few counts of this clone. The CDR3 loop reads CASSAYEGPLSYEQYF. The CDR3 nucleotides read TGTGCCAGCTCAGCCTATGAGGGCCCACTCTCCTACGAGCAGTACTTC. The rearrangement uses TRBV18 and TRBJ2-7; tentative D call: TRBD2 (5 bases). Germline V gene data show CDR1 as KGHSH and CDR2 as LQKENI. The CDR3 is 16 amino acids. The V and J ends lost 5 bases and 0 bases respectively, with 17 bases between them.

This clone was found a few times. This chain joins TRBV4-2 and TRBJ1-5; D gene ambiguous. Germline V gene lookup returns CDR1 LGHNA and CDR2 YNFKEQ. Between the trimmed V and J ends, which lost 2 bases and 7 bases, there was a span of 9 bases. The CDR3 sequence is 13 residues long. CDR3 region: CASSQWGMQPQHF. CDR3 nucleotide sequence: TGTGCCAGCAGCCAATGGGGAATGCAGCCCCAGCATTTT.

The count of this clone is one. CDR3 sequence (DNA): TGTGCCAGCAGCCGGACTAGCATCACCGGGGAGCTGTTTTTT. It is translated as CASSRTSITGELFF. The V and J genes are TRBV2 and TRBJ2-2; TRBD2 matches at 8 bases. Germline CDR1 is SNHLY and CDR2 is FYNNEI. The V gene end was trimmed by 6 bases and the J gene end by 4 bases; junction bases not matched to a gene: 4. CDR3 length equals 14 residues.

V gene TRBV30 combines with J gene TRBJ1-1; TRBD1 might be the D (6 bases). The germline CDR1 and CDR2 sequences are GTSNPN and SVGIG (reference sequence). V gave up 2 bases and J gave up 5 bases, with 12 bases separating them. The CDR3 runs 13 residues. The CDR3 loop reads CAWSLQGGTEAFF. CDR3 nucleotide sequence: TGTGCCTGGAGTTTACAGGGAGGGACTGAAGCTTTCTTT.

This chain links TRBV27 with TRBJ2-2; perhaps TRBD1 as D (6 bases). This CDR3 spans 15 amino acids. Germline lookup yields CDR1 MNHEY and CDR2 SMNVEV (reference sequence). The ends were cut back, 3 bases at V and 2 bases at J, with 10 bases in the middle. CDR3 DNA: TGTGCCAGCAGTTTTGGCAGGGGTAACACCGGGGAGCTGTTTTTT. Translation: CASSFGRGNTGELFF.

The chain has TRBV30 and TRBJ1-1; D is uncertain. Germline V lookup: CDR1 GTSNPN, CDR2 SVGIG (reference sequence). The CDR3 totals 14 residues. Trimming left V 5 bases short and J 1 base short, with 14 bases between. The CDR3: CAWEPIHANTEAFF. Written as DNA, the CDR3 is TGTGCCTGGGAACCCATACACGCGAACACTGAAGCTTTCTTT.

In its sample, this clone was seen once. This chain links TRBV27 with TRBJ1-2; no definite D call. Germline CDR1 and CDR2: MNHEY and SMNVEV (reference sequence). CDR3 size: 13 residues. The V gene lost 5 bases and the J gene lost 2 bases, with 9 bases spanning the gap. This CDR3 is CASSRSSNYGYTF. The DNA for the CDR3 is TGTGCCAGCAGTCGTAGTTCAAACTATGGCTACACCTTC.

This clone was seen a handful of times. This chain links TRBV5-1 with TRBJ2-3, with D hard to call. V lost 0 bases to trimming and J lost 0 bases, with 11 bases between them. Germline V gene sequence: CDR1 SGHRS, CDR2 YFSETQ. This CDR3 has 16 residues. The CDR3 sequence: CASSLGSYVSTDTQYF. CDR3 DNA: TGCGCCAGCAGCTTGGGTTCTTACGTTAGCACAGATACGCAGTATTTT.

The CDR3 loop reads CASSPYTDTQYF. The CDR3 DNA sequence: TGTGCCAGCAGCCCGTACACAGATACGCAGTATTTT. The rearrangement links TRBV7-2 to TRBJ2-3; D unresolved. Germline V gives CDR1 SGHTA, CDR2 FQGNSA. The CDR3 spans 12 residues. Trimming stripped 5 bases from V and 2 bases from J, with 5 bases between.

The CDR3 spells CSVERDRAYNEQFF. The DNA for the CDR3 is TGCAGCGTTGAGAGGGACAGGGCCTACAATGAGCAGTTCTTC. This rearrangement joins TRBV29-1 to TRBJ2-1; 9 nucleotides align to TRBD1. This CDR3 has 14 residues. Germline V gives CDR1 SQVTM, CDR2 ANQGSEA. V lost 3 bases, J lost 2 bases, and 2 bases stayed unmatched.

This clone was recorded a few times. The rearrangement links TRBV29-1 to TRBJ1-1; unclear D gene. Germline loops: CDR1 SQVTM, CDR2 ANQGSEA. The CDR3 sequence is 15 residues long. V was trimmed by 5 bases and J by 1 base, leaving 17 bases between them. The CDR3 is CSVNFSGVRNTEAFF. The CDR3 DNA reads TGCAGCGTTAATTTTTCAGGAGTAAGGAACACTGAAGCTTTCTTT.

This chain links TRBV2 with TRBJ2-3; TRBD1 aligns across 7 bases. The CDR3 has 14 residues. V lost 5 bases and J lost 2; bases outside the gene matches: 4. Germline loops: CDR1 SNHLY, CDR2 FYNNEI. Here the CDR3 DNA reads TGTGCCAGCAGTCCACAGGGGCACACAGATACGCAGTATTTT. Translation gives CASSPQGHTDTQYF.